This TCR beta chain was captured by sequencing in a study of T cell changes during pregnancy in multiple sclerosis. Germline lookup yields CDR1 SQVTM and CDR2 ANQGSEA. V lost 6 bases to trimming and J lost 1 base, with 14 bases between them. This CDR3 comprises 14 residues. Sequencing used immunoSEQ multiplex PCR; TCRdb keeps in-frame clones, though not all of them. The sample yields over 25,000 clones, about 88% seen once. The source is a female donor with multiple sclerosis, enrolled in a pregnancy study. The rearrangement joins TRBV29-1 to TRBJ2-3; D perhaps matches TRBD2 (5 bases). Sequencing was performed on CD8+ T cells from peripheral blood mononuclear cells, taken in the second trimester of pregnancy. The CDR3 loop reads CSVGPGDGTDTQYF. The CDR3 nucleotides read TGCAGCGTCGGCCCCGGGGATGGCACAGATACGCAGTATTTT.